Listed below are T cell receptor beta chains from one sample, sequenced in a study of control samples from healthy donors and cancer patients. Generated by immunoSEQ multiplex PCR, the TCRdb table keeps only in-frame clones and is missing some. The table includes about 69,000 clones, about 80% detected once. Sequences were obtained from PBMCs. The receptors derive from a woman aged 50 to 60 with lung cancer. CDR3s include the opening cysteine and the closing phenylalanine or tryptophan. A D gene is named only where the DNA matches it firmly. Part of the rows lack a size; the others show once, few, many or a class for expanded clones.

clone_size: once
j_call: TRBJ1-3
v_call: TRBV9
d_call: NA
cdr3_nt: TGTGCCAGCAGCGTCGAGAGCTCTGGAAACACCATATATTTT
cdr3_aa: CASSVESSGNTIYF

clone_size: NA
j_call: TRBJ2-3
v_call: TRBV7-8
d_call: NA
cdr3_nt: TGTGCCAGCAGCTTCGGCGGGGGCCCAGGGGATACGCAGTATTTT
cdr3_aa: CASSFGGGPGDTQYF

clone_size: NA
j_call: TRBJ1-1
v_call: TRBV30
d_call: NA
cdr3_nt: TGTGCCTGGAGTGTACTAGGGGGGTCGATGACTGAAGCTTTCTTT
cdr3_aa: CAWSVLGGSMTEAFF

clone_size: NA
j_call: TRBJ1-3
v_call: TRBV10-3
d_call: NA
cdr3_nt: TGTGCCATCTTTGAGGGGCAAGGGCTTGGAAACACCATATATTTT
cdr3_aa: CAIFEGQGLGNTIYF

clone_size: NA
j_call: TRBJ2-5
v_call: TRBV3-1/TRBV3-2
d_call: NA
cdr3_nt: TGTGCCAGCAGCCTACACGATTCCCAAGAGACCCAGTACTTC
cdr3_aa: CASSLHDSQETQYF

clone_size: NA
j_call: TRBJ1-1
v_call: TRBV5-1
d_call: TRBD1
cdr3_nt: TGCGCCAGCACCCCCACAGGGGGTTTGGAGGCTTTCTTT
cdr3_aa: CASTPTGGLEAFF

clone_size: NA
j_call: TRBJ1-6
v_call: TRBV9
d_call: TRBD1
cdr3_nt: TGTGCCAGCAGCACAACGGACAGGAATTCACCCCTCCACTTT
cdr3_aa: CASSTTDRNSPLHF

clone_size: medium-sized
j_call: TRBJ1-1
v_call: TRBV6-5
d_call: NA
cdr3_nt: TGTGCCAGCAGTTTAGGAACTGAAGCTTTCTTT
cdr3_aa: CASSLGTEAFF

clone_size: NA
j_call: TRBJ1-2
v_call: TRBV6-1
d_call: NA
cdr3_nt: TGTGCCAGCAGTGAAGGGGGAAGGAATGGCTACACCTTC
cdr3_aa: CASSEGGRNGYTF

clone_size: NA
j_call: TRBJ2-5
v_call: TRBV20-1
d_call: TRBD1
cdr3_nt: TGCAGTGCTAGTCCACTCGGGACAGGGAGGAGACAAGAGACCCAGTACTTC
cdr3_aa: CSASPLGTGRRQETQYF

clone_size: NA
j_call: TRBJ2-1
v_call: TRBV5-1
d_call: NA
cdr3_nt: TGCGCCAGCAGCACTGGTTACTCCTACAATGAGCAGTTCTTC
cdr3_aa: CASSTGYSYNEQFF

clone_size: NA
j_call: TRBJ1-2
v_call: TRBV5-6
d_call: NA
cdr3_nt: TGTGCCAGCAGCTTTGATGAGGGTGATGGCTACACCTTC
cdr3_aa: CASSFDEGDGYTF

clone_size: NA
j_call: TRBJ2-7
v_call: TRBV15
d_call: NA
cdr3_nt: TGTGCCACCAGCAGGAATTTACAGCCAGGGTTTTCCTACGAGCAGTACTTC
cdr3_aa: CATSRNLQPGFSYEQYF

clone_size: NA
j_call: TRBJ1-1
v_call: TRBV19
d_call: TRBD1
cdr3_nt: TGTGCCAGTAGTCAGGGGGACTTGACGAACACTGAAGCTTTCTTT
cdr3_aa: CASSQGDLTNTEAFF

clone_size: NA
j_call: TRBJ1-4
v_call: TRBV9
d_call: NA
cdr3_nt: TGTGCCAGCAGCGTAGAAGGAGGGGCAAATAATGAAAAACTGTTTTTT
cdr3_aa: CASSVEGGANNEKLFF

clone_size: NA
j_call: TRBJ1-5
v_call: TRBV9
d_call: NA
cdr3_nt: TGTGCCAGCAGCGCAGGGGTGAGCAGCAATCAGCCCCAGCATTTT
cdr3_aa: CASSAGVSSNQPQHF

clone_size: once
j_call: TRBJ2-7
v_call: TRBV28
d_call: NA
cdr3_nt: TGTGCCAGCAGCTCAGTCTACGAGCAGTACTTC
cdr3_aa: CASSSVYEQYF

clone_size: NA
j_call: TRBJ1-2
v_call: TRBV7-2
d_call: TRBD1
cdr3_nt: TGTGCCAGCAGCCGAGGGGGACAGTATGGCTACACCTTC
cdr3_aa: CASSRGGQYGYTF

clone_size: NA
j_call: TRBJ1-5
v_call: TRBV3-1/TRBV3-2
d_call: TRBD1
cdr3_nt: TGTGCCAGCAGCCAAGGACAGGGGGCGAGGCAGCCCCAGCATTTT
cdr3_aa: CASSQGQGARQPQHF

clone_size: NA
j_call: TRBJ1-1
v_call: TRBV7-3
d_call: NA
cdr3_nt: TGTGCCAGCAGCTTAGGGATGAACACTGAAGCTTTCTTT
cdr3_aa: CASSLGMNTEAFF

clone_size: few
j_call: TRBJ1-2
v_call: TRBV7-9
d_call: TRBD1
cdr3_nt: TGTGCCGTGGACAGGGCGGGGTCCTATGGCTACACCTTC
cdr3_aa: CAVDRAGSYGYTF

clone_size: NA
j_call: TRBJ1-3
v_call: TRBV5-6
d_call: NA
cdr3_nt: TGTGCCAGCAGCTTACCGGGGTTCACTGGAAACACCATATATTTT
cdr3_aa: CASSLPGFTGNTIYF

clone_size: NA
j_call: TRBJ1-4
v_call: TRBV2
d_call: NA
cdr3_nt: TGTGCCAGCAGCACGCTTGGGGGTGATGAAAAACTGTTTTTT
cdr3_aa: CASSTLGGDEKLFF

clone_size: NA
j_call: TRBJ2-7
v_call: TRBV6-2/TRBV6-3
d_call: NA
cdr3_nt: TGTGCCAGCAGGCCTATTCCGGGACGGTGGGCACACGAGCAGTACTTC
cdr3_aa: CASRPIPGRWAHEQYF

clone_size: NA
j_call: TRBJ1-2
v_call: TRBV12-3/TRBV12-4
d_call: NA
cdr3_nt: TGTGCCAGCAGTTTAGTGGGGTCCTATGGCTACACCTTC
cdr3_aa: CASSLVGSYGYTF

clone_size: NA
j_call: TRBJ1-3
v_call: TRBV27
d_call: NA
cdr3_nt: TGTGCCAGCAGAACATCCTGGGAAAACACCATATATTTT
cdr3_aa: CASRTSWENTIYF

clone_size: NA
j_call: TRBJ1-2
v_call: TRBV6-2/TRBV6-3
d_call: NA
cdr3_nt: TGTGCCAGCAGTGACCCCCTTGGGGTAGGTGGCTACACCTTC
cdr3_aa: CASSDPLGVGGYTF

clone_size: NA
j_call: TRBJ1-3
v_call: TRBV25-1
d_call: NA
cdr3_nt: TGTGCCAGCAGTGGTTTCAAAAGTGGAAACACCATATATTTT
cdr3_aa: CASSGFKSGNTIYF

clone_size: NA
j_call: TRBJ1-2
v_call: TRBV5-1
d_call: TRBD1
cdr3_nt: TGCGCCAGCAGCTTTCTTTTCGGACAGGCTCTATGGAAAGGCTACACCTTC
cdr3_aa: CASSFLFGQALWKGYTF

clone_size: NA
j_call: TRBJ2-7
v_call: TRBV2
d_call: NA
cdr3_nt: TGTGCCAGCAACGCAGATACCTACGAGCAGTACTTC
cdr3_aa: CASNADTYEQYF

clone_size: NA
j_call: TRBJ1-1
v_call: TRBV18
d_call: NA
cdr3_nt: TGTGCCAGCTCTAATTCCGGGACGGGAGGGACTGAAGCTTTCTTT
cdr3_aa: CASSNSGTGGTEAFF

clone_size: NA
j_call: TRBJ2-1
v_call: TRBV6-1
d_call: TRBD1
cdr3_nt: TGTGCCAGCAGTGAAGGACAGGGTAGAGCGTACAATGAGCAGTTCTTC
cdr3_aa: CASSEGQGRAYNEQFF

clone_size: NA
j_call: TRBJ2-5
v_call: TRBV19
d_call: TRBD2
cdr3_nt: TGTGCCAGTAGTATGAGACTAGCGGGGTCTATGGAGACCCAGTACTTC
cdr3_aa: CASSMRLAGSMETQYF

clone_size: NA
j_call: TRBJ1-1
v_call: TRBV29-1
d_call: NA
cdr3_nt: TGCAGCGTAGTCAGGGGTCTCGCTGAAGCTTTCTTT
cdr3_aa: CSVVRGLAEAFF

clone_size: NA
j_call: TRBJ2-2
v_call: TRBV5-6
d_call: TRBD1
cdr3_nt: TGTGCCAGCAGCACGACAGGGGGCACTCTCGCATTGACCGGGGAGCTGTTTTTT
cdr3_aa: CASSTTGGTLALTGELFF

clone_size: NA
j_call: TRBJ1-1
v_call: TRBV18
d_call: NA
cdr3_nt: TGTGCCAGCTCACCTACAGGGTCAGACGGGGGGTCGGAAGCTTTCTTT
cdr3_aa: CASSPTGSDGGSEAFF

clone_size: NA
j_call: TRBJ2-7
v_call: TRBV7-9
d_call: NA
cdr3_nt: TGTGCCAGCAGCTTAGGGGCAGAAACCTACGAGCAGTACTTC
cdr3_aa: CASSLGAETYEQYF

clone_size: NA
j_call: TRBJ2-2
v_call: TRBV7-9
d_call: NA
cdr3_nt: TGTGCCAGCAACCCCCTGACCGTATCATCCACCGGGGAGCTGTTTTTT
cdr3_aa: CASNPLTVSSTGELFF

clone_size: NA
j_call: TRBJ2-2
v_call: TRBV29-1
d_call: NA
cdr3_nt: TGCAGCGTTGAAGATCTAAGGGATAACACCGGGGAGCTGTTTTTT
cdr3_aa: CSVEDLRDNTGELFF

clone_size: NA
j_call: TRBJ1-1
v_call: TRBV18
d_call: TRBD1
cdr3_nt: TGTGCCAGCTCACCCCGGTTATTTGGACAGGGTAATGGCACTGAAGCTTTCTTT
cdr3_aa: CASSPRLFGQGNGTEAFF

clone_size: NA
j_call: TRBJ2-6
v_call: TRBV10-3
d_call: NA
cdr3_nt: TGTGCCATCAGCGGGGGTGGGGCCAACGTCCTGACTTTC
cdr3_aa: CAISGGGANVLTF

clone_size: few
j_call: TRBJ2-7
v_call: TRBV5-4
d_call: NA
cdr3_nt: TGTGCCAGCAGCTTGGTGTCGGGGTCGAACGAGCAGTACTTC
cdr3_aa: CASSLVSGSNEQYF

clone_size: NA
j_call: TRBJ2-2
v_call: TRBV7-3
d_call: NA
cdr3_nt: TGTGCCAGCAGCTTAACCGACGCTTCATCGGGATCCGGGGAGCTGTTTTTT
cdr3_aa: CASSLTDASSGSGELFF

clone_size: NA
j_call: TRBJ2-5
v_call: TRBV6-2/TRBV6-3
d_call: NA
cdr3_nt: TGTGCCAGCCGCCGGGACCCCAAGCGTCAAGAGACCCAGTACTTC
cdr3_aa: CASRRDPKRQETQYF

clone_size: NA
j_call: TRBJ1-1
v_call: TRBV5-1
d_call: NA
cdr3_nt: TGCGCCAGCAGCTTGGTTTATCCGGGCACTGAAGCTTTCTTT
cdr3_aa: CASSLVYPGTEAFF

clone_size: NA
j_call: TRBJ1-1
v_call: TRBV7-2
d_call: NA
cdr3_nt: TGTGCCAGCAGCTTTTCCTGGGAAAACCTCAGAGCTTTCTTT
cdr3_aa: CASSFSWENLRAFF

clone_size: NA
j_call: TRBJ1-1
v_call: TRBV3-1/TRBV3-2
d_call: NA
cdr3_nt: TGTGCCAGCAGGTTCGGAGGGGGGGAGAACACTGAAGCTTTCTTT
cdr3_aa: CASRFGGGENTEAFF

clone_size: NA
j_call: TRBJ2-2
v_call: TRBV6-2/TRBV6-3
d_call: TRBD2
cdr3_nt: TGTGCCAGCAGACCTAGCGGGGGGATTCTTCGGGAGCTGTTTTTT
cdr3_aa: CASRPSGGILRELFF

clone_size: NA
j_call: TRBJ2-7
v_call: TRBV11-3
d_call: NA
cdr3_nt: TGTGCCAGCAGGGGGGGCCGGGACTCCGATCCCTACGAGCAGTACTTC
cdr3_aa: CASRGGRDSDPYEQYF